Below are 22 T cell receptor beta chains sequenced from a single sample in a study of T cells after yellow fever vaccination. MiXCR was run by TCRdb on the 5' RACE reads, yielding one entry per CDR3 protein. In the table there are about 260,000 distinct CDR3 sequences, over 3% of which are singletons. The sample was PBMCs, taken 15 days after the yellow fever booster vaccination. Source of these receptors: a man in his late teens or twenties who received the YFV17D yellow fever vaccine.

This clonotype was seen ten or more times. This rearrangement joins TRBV4-3 to TRBJ2-1; 7 bases align to TRBD1. J was trimmed by 10 bases and V by 3 bases; bases with no gene match: 6. Germline-derived CDR1 and CDR2 are LGHNA and YSLEER. The CDR3 consists of 13 residues. DNA of the CDR3: TGCGCCAGCAGCCACCAGGACAGGCTAGAGCAGTTCTTC. As protein: CASSHQDRLEQFF.

This clonotype was seen at least ten times. The rearrangement links TRBV4-3 to TRBJ2-2; TRBD1 aligns across 7 bases. J was trimmed by 2 bases and V by 8 bases; bases with no gene match: 5. The CDR3 is 14 amino acids. The germline V gene encodes CDR1 LGHNA and CDR2 YSLEER. CDR3 bases: TGCGCCAGCCGGGACAGCCCTAACACCGGGGAGCTGTTTTTT. It translates to CASRDSPNTGELFF.

This clonotype was seen many times. The chain links TRBV10-3 to TRBJ2-2, with D perhaps matching TRBD2 (6 bases). Germline lookup yields CDR1 ENHRY and CDR2 SYGVKD. This CDR3 region has 14 residues. V lost 7 bases, J lost 1 base, and 10 bases lay in between. DNA of the CDR3: TGTGCCATCAAGAAGGAGGGGAACACCGGGGAGCTGTTTTTT. This encodes CAIKKEGNTGELFF.

This clonotype was seen many times. V gene TRBV5-5 combines with J gene TRBJ2-7; D is perhaps TRBD1 or TRBD2 (5 bases each). Germline V gene data show CDR1 as SGHKS and CDR2 as YYEKEE (reference sequence). Trimming shortened V by 4 bases and J by 5 bases, and 19 bases separated the two germline ends. The CDR3 covers 15 residues. CDR3 sequence reads: CASSLRGSVYDEQYF. The DNA of the CDR3 is TGTGCCAGCAGCCTGAGGGGAAGCGTTTACGACGAGCAGTACTTC.

This clonotype occurred many times. This chain links TRBV2 with TRBJ1-2; D is possibly TRBD1 (6 bases). Germline-derived CDR1 and CDR2 are SNHLY and FYNNEI. CDR3 length: 11 residues. The germline V and J ends were trimmed by 8 bases and 6 bases, with 10 bases remaining between them. DNA for the CDR3: TGTGCCAGCGGGGGGGCCCATGGCTACACCTTC. Amino acids: CASGGAHGYTF.

This clonotype was seen many times. The chain links TRBV7-2 to TRBJ2-1; 13 nucleotides line up with TRBD2. Germline V CDR1 and CDR2: SGHTA, FQGNSA. CDR3 length equals 15 residues. After removal of 4 bases from V and 13 bases from J, the junction contained 10 bases not matched to a gene. CDR3 DNA: TGTGCCAGCAGCTCGACGACTAGCGGGGGGTTCCAACAGTTCTTC. Protein sequence: CASSSTTSGGFQQFF. Together with reference TRBV7-2 and TRBJ2-1, the CDR3 gives the full variable domain: GAGVSQSPSNKVTEKGKDVELRCDPISGHTALYWYRQSLGQGLEFLIYFQGNSAPDKSGLPSDRFSAERTGGSVSTLTIQRTQQEDSAVYLCASSSTTSGGFQQFFGPGTRLTVL.

This clonotype was observed at least ten times. V is TRBV7-9 and J is TRBJ1-2; possibly TRBD1 for D (5 bases). Germline-derived CDR1 and CDR2 are SEHNR and FQNEAQ (reference sequence). The CDR3 sequence is 15 residues long. The V gene lost 1 base and the J gene lost 7 bases, with 16 bases spanning the gap. The CDR3 DNA reads as TGTGCCAGCAGCTTAGTCCCTCACGCGGGGGGTGGCTACACCTTC. Its translation: CASSLVPHAGGGYTF.

This clonotype was detected only a few times. The chain couples TRBV19 to TRBJ2-6; D gene unclear. CDR1 LNHDA and CDR2 SQIVND come from the germline V gene (reference sequence). The CDR3 sequence is 15 residues long. The V and J ends lost 10 bases and 1 base respectively, with 14 bases between them. The CDR3 bases are TGTGCCACCAAAGACCTCGTGTCTGGGGCCAACGTCCTGACTTTC. This encodes CATKDLVSGANVLTF. Using reference TRBV19 and TRBJ2-6 for the parts outside the CDR3, the full variable domain is DGGITQSPKYLFRKEGQNVTLSCEQNLNHDAMYWYRQDPGQGLRLIYYSQIVNDFQKGDIAEGYSVSREKKESFPLTVTSAQKNPTAFYLCATKDLVSGANVLTFGAGSRLTVL.

The gene calls are TRBV5-1 and TRBJ2-7; possibly TRBD2 for D (6 bases). CDR3 size: 14 residues. V was trimmed by 5 bases and J by 3 bases, leaving 15 bases between them. Germline V CDR1 and CDR2: SGHRS, YFSETQ. The CDR3 DNA is TGCGCCAGCAGGGAGACCGGGACTCACTACGAGCAGTACTTC. As protein: CASRETGTHYEQYF. Using reference TRBV5-1 and TRBJ2-7 for the parts outside the CDR3, the full variable domain is KAGVTQTPRYLIKTRGQQVTLSCSPISGHRSVSWYQQTPGQGLQFLFEYFSETQRNKGNFPGRFSGRQFSNSRSEMNVSTLELGDSALYLCASRETGTHYEQYFGPGTRLTVT.

This clonotype was seen ten or more times. V gene TRBV6-2 or TRBV6-3 combines with J gene TRBJ1-1, with a possible D match to TRBD1 (5 bases). Germline-derived CDR1 and CDR2 are MNHEY and SVGEGT. The CDR3 runs to 15 residues. V shed 1 base and J shed 2 bases, with 11 bases lying between them. CDR3 loop: CASSYWGPLNTEAFF. For the CDR3, the DNA is TGTGCCAGCAGTTACTGGGGACCCTTAAACACTGAAGCTTTCTTT.

The table lists this clonotype with many counts. V is TRBV6-5 and J is TRBJ2-1; 11 positions agree with TRBD2. This CDR3 has 20 residues. Germline V gives CDR1 MNHEY, CDR2 SVGAGI. V was pared by 0 bases and J by 3 bases, with 13 bases of the junction left unmatched. CDR3 protein: CASSYSIPATSGADYNEQFF. The CDR3 DNA sequence: TGTGCCAGCAGTTACTCGATTCCTGCGACTAGCGGGGCGGACTACAATGAGCAGTTCTTC.

This clonotype was detected many times. The chain recombines TRBV5-1 with TRBJ2-5; 8 bases map to TRBD1. V lost 2 bases and J lost 4; bases outside the gene matches: 7. Germline values: CDR1 SGHRS, CDR2 YFSETQ. This CDR3 contains 15 residues. CDR3 loop: CASSFRDRQAETQYF. CDR3 nucleotides: TGCGCCAGCAGCTTTAGGGACAGGCAAGCAGAGACCCAGTACTTC.

This clonotype was counted a few times. This chain links TRBV19 with TRBJ2-2; D tentatively reads TRBD1 or TRBD2 (5 bases each). The CDR3 extends over 16 amino acids. V dropped 3 bases and J dropped 2 bases, with 13 bases sitting between them. Germline CDR1 is LNHDA and CDR2 is SQIVND (reference sequence). CDR3 protein: CASSISGPINTGELFF. The CDR3 DNA reads TGTGCCAGTAGTATTTCGGGGCCCATTAACACCGGGGAGCTGTTTTTT.

This clonotype has at least ten counts. V gene TRBV6-5 combines with J gene TRBJ1-1; TRBD1 might be the D (5 bases). V was pared by 6 bases and J by 0 bases, with 11 bases between. Germline V gene sequence: CDR1 MNHEY, CDR2 SVGAGI. The CDR3 covers 14 residues. Here the CDR3 DNA reads TGTGCCAGCAGGGGGTTGGGGGTGAACACTGAAGCTTTCTTT. Translated, it gives CASRGLGVNTEAFF.

The V and J genes are TRBV19 and TRBJ2-2; 7 bases match TRBD1. The CDR3 spans 18 residues. The J segment lost 5 bases and the V segment lost 4 bases, leaving 16 bases of the junction unmatched. Germline values: CDR1 LNHDA, CDR2 SQIVND (reference sequence). The CDR3 sequence is CASSRGGFVGQQTGELFF. CDR3 nucleotides: TGTGCCAGTAGTAGAGGGGGTTTCGTGGGACAGCAGACCGGGGAGCTGTTTTTT.

This sequence joins TRBV28 and TRBJ1-1, with D unclear. V gave up 6 bases and J gave up 0 bases, with 14 bases separating them. This CDR3 is 15 amino acids long. Germline V gene lookup returns CDR1 MDHEN and CDR2 SYDVKM. CDR3 protein: CASRRFGYLNTEAFF. The CDR3 coding sequence is TGTGCCAGCAGGCGGTTCGGGTATCTGAACACTGAAGCTTTCTTT.

This clonotype was counted many times. This rearrangement joins TRBV5-1 to TRBJ1-6; D uncertain. This CDR3 has 14 residues. Per the germline V gene, CDR1 is SGHRS and CDR2 is YFSETQ. V was cut by 0 bases and J by 7 bases, with 8 bases left in between. CDR3 amino acids: CASSLGLGNSPLHF. CDR3 bases: TGCGCCAGCAGCTTGGGGTTGGGAAATTCACCCCTCCACTTT.

This clonotype was seen repeatedly, ten times or more. V usage is TRBV7-8 and J usage is TRBJ2-7, with D perhaps TRBD2 (5 bases). The CDR3 is 16 amino acids. V was trimmed by 1 base and J by 0 bases, leaving 13 bases between them. Germline V gene sequence: CDR1 SGHVS, CDR2 FQNEAQ. CDR3 sequence: CASSLGGGLVSYEQYF. The CDR3, as DNA: TGTGCCAGCAGCTTAGGGGGTGGACTCGTCTCCTACGAGCAGTACTTC. Based on the CDR3 plus reference TRBV7-8 and TRBJ2-7, the full variable domain is GAGVSQSPRYKVAKRGQDVALRCDPISGHVSLFWYQQALGQGPEFLTYFQNEAQLDKSGLPSDRFFAERPEGSVSTLKIQRTQQEDSAVYLCASSLGGGLVSYEQYFGPGTRLTVT.

This clonotype has just a few counts. The chain carries TRBV23-1 and TRBJ1-5, with D uncertain. TRBV23-1 carries the ORF label, with uncertain function. V lost 7 bases, J lost 7 bases, and 26 bases lay in between. CDR3 size: 17 residues. The CDR3 spells CASTSRRANGPGQPQHF. The CDR3 nucleotides are TGCGCCAGCACCTCGAGGAGGGCGAACGGGCCTGGACAGCCCCAGCATTTT.

This clonotype was seen many times. The genes are TRBV5-1 and TRBJ2-4; tentatively, D is TRBD1 (5 bases). The germline V gene encodes CDR1 SGHRS and CDR2 YFSETQ. V was pared by 2 bases and J by 7 bases, with 13 bases between. This CDR3 spans 14 amino acids. This CDR3 is CASSFSQAGNIQYF. The CDR3 region has the DNA TGCGCCAGCAGCTTCTCACAGGCCGGGAACATTCAGTACTTC.

This clonotype showed up many times. The genes are TRBV5-1 and TRBJ2-7; D unresolved. The CDR3 length is 15 residues. V was trimmed by 0 bases and J by 4 bases, leaving 14 bases between them. Germline V lookup: CDR1 SGHRS, CDR2 YFSETQ. CDR3 amino acids: CASSLAGSPVYEQYF. As DNA, the CDR3 is TGCGCCAGCAGCTTGGCTGGGTCCCCAGTTTACGAGCAGTACTTC.

The sample holds many counts of this clonotype. The rearrangement links TRBV6-5 to TRBJ1-5; D unresolved. Per the germline V gene, CDR1 is MNHEY and CDR2 is SVGAGI. The CDR3 runs 15 residues. V was shortened by 0 bases and J by 1 base, with 7 bases between the two germline ends. CDR3 sequence (DNA): TGTGCCAGCAGTTACTCTGCGGGCAGCAATCAGCCCCAGCATTTT. Translation: CASSYSAGSNQPQHF.